The 9 T cell receptor beta chains reported below all come from one sample, sequenced in a study of T cell changes during pregnancy in multiple sclerosis. Generated by immunoSEQ multiplex PCR, the TCRdb table keeps only in-frame clones and is missing some. The sample records some 60,000 clones, roughly nine tenths being singletons. Material: CD4+ T cells from peripheral blood mononuclear cells, obtained in the first trimester of pregnancy. The receptors come from a female donor with multiple sclerosis, enrolled in a pregnancy study.

The chain is built from TRBV7-3 and TRBJ1-5, with D possibly matching TRBD1 (5 bases). This CDR3 region has 16 residues. Per the germline V gene, CDR1 is SGHTA and CDR2 is FQGTGA. The V end lost 2 bases, the J end lost 1 base, and 12 bases lay between the germline ends. This CDR3 reads CASSLYGGGSNQPQHF. The CDR3 DNA reads TGTGCCAGCAGCTTATATGGGGGAGGGAGCAATCAGCCCCAGCATTTT. The full variable domain, completed using reference TRBV7-3 and TRBJ1-5, is GAGVSQTPSNKVTEKGKYVELRCDPISGHTALYWYRQSLGQGPEFLIYFQGTGAADDSGLPNDRFFAVRPEGSVSTLKIQRTERGDSAVYLCASSLYGGGSNQPQHFGDGTRLSIL.

This chain joins TRBV19 and TRBJ1-2, with TRBD1 matching over 8 bases. Germline loops: CDR1 LNHDA, CDR2 SQIVND (reference sequence). This CDR3 comprises 16 residues. J lost 8 bases, V lost 5 bases, and 16 bases had no gene match. The CDR3 region is CASSAPKWQGARGYTF. DNA for the CDR3: TGTGCCAGTAGTGCCCCAAAATGGCAGGGGGCGCGGGGCTACACCTTC.

This clone was counted a single time. The chain has TRBV7-9 and TRBJ1-1; D ambiguous. Germline-derived CDR1 and CDR2 are SEHNR and FQNEAQ (reference sequence). The CDR3 extends over 12 amino acids. V was trimmed by 4 bases and J by 4 bases, leaving 7 bases between them. The CDR3, as DNA: TGTGCCAGCAGCTGGGGAGGCACTGAAGCTTTCTTT. Amino acids: CASSWGGTEAFF. The variable domain in full, with the rest retrieved from reference TRBV7-9 and TRBJ1-1, is DTGVSQNPRHKITKRGQNVTFRCDPISEHNRLYWYRQTLGQGPEFLTYFQNEAQLEKSRLLSDRFSAERPKGSFSTLEIQRTEQGDSAMYLCASSWGGTEAFFGQGTRLTVV.

The V and J genes are TRBV30 and TRBJ2-6; 9 bases are a match to TRBD1. Germline V CDR1 and CDR2: GTSNPN, SVGIG (reference sequence). V was clipped by 0 bases and J by 2 bases; unmatched bases: 14. This CDR3 spans 20 amino acids. The chain's CDR3 is CAWSVLGTGLVETGANVLTF. CDR3 nucleotide sequence: TGTGCCTGGAGTGTACTCGGGACAGGGCTTGTGGAGACTGGGGCCAACGTCCTGACTTTC. The full variable domain, completed using reference TRBV30 and TRBJ2-6, is SQTIHQWPATLVQPVGSPLSLECTVEGTSNPNLYWYRQAAGRGLQLLFYSVGIGQISSEVPQNLSASRPQDRQFILSSKKLLLSDSGFYLCAWSVLGTGLVETGANVLTFGAGSRLTVL.

The CDR3 nucleotides read TGTGCCAGCAGCTCAGCAGGGGTGGGGGGAAACACCATATATTTT. Protein sequence: CASSSAGVGGNTIYF. The rearrangement joins TRBV4-2 to TRBJ1-3; a possible D gene is TRBD1 (6 bases). The CDR3 is 15 residues long. In germline, CDR1 is LGHNA, CDR2 YNFKEQ. V was pared by 5 bases and J by 4 bases, with 15 bases between.

The chain uses TRBV7-2 and TRBJ2-3, with D tentatively TRBD1 (6 bases). The V and J ends lost 4 bases and 4 bases respectively, with 9 bases between them. The CDR3 totals 13 residues. Germline CDR1 is SGHTA and CDR2 is FQGNSA. The CDR3 DNA sequence: TGTGCCAGCAGCTCAGAGGGGGCAGATACGCAGTATTTT. Translation: CASSSEGADTQYF.

The chain joins TRBV7-2 to TRBJ1-4; 9 nucleotides align to TRBD1. Unmatched junction bases numbered 9, after V lost 3 bases and J lost 7 bases. This CDR3 contains 16 residues. CDR1 is SGHTA and CDR2 is FQGNSA in the germline V gene. In nucleotides, the CDR3 is TGTGCCAGCAGCTTTTCTTCGACAGGGGGAGGTGAAAAACTGTTTTTT. The encoded protein is CASSFSSTGGGEKLFF.

The V call is TRBV14, the J call TRBJ1-5, with D uncertain. Germline V lookup: CDR1 SGHDN, CDR2 FVKESK. Deletions cut 3 bases from V and 0 bases from J, with 3 bases between. The length of the CDR3 is 13 residues. CDR3 sequence (DNA): TGTGCCAGCAGCCAGAGTAGCAATCAGCCCCAGCATTTT. This sequence encodes CASSQSSNQPQHF. The full variable domain, in which reference TRBV14 and TRBJ1-5 provide the parts outside the CDR3, is EAGVTQFPSHSVIEKGQTVTLRCDPISGHDNLYWYRRVMGKEIKFLLHFVKESKQDESGMPNNRFLAERTGGTYSTLKVQPAELEDSGVYFCASSQSSNQPQHFGDGTRLSIL.

The chain carries TRBV6-5 and TRBJ1-6; D gene ambiguous. This CDR3 is 13 amino acids long. Germline CDR1 MNHEY, CDR2 SVGAGI. Trimming cost V 6 bases and J 9 bases, with 12 bases left between them. The DNA for the CDR3 is TGTGCCAGCAGGGGCCGTCGGGGTTCACCCCTCCACTTT. Residues: CASRGRRGSPLHF.